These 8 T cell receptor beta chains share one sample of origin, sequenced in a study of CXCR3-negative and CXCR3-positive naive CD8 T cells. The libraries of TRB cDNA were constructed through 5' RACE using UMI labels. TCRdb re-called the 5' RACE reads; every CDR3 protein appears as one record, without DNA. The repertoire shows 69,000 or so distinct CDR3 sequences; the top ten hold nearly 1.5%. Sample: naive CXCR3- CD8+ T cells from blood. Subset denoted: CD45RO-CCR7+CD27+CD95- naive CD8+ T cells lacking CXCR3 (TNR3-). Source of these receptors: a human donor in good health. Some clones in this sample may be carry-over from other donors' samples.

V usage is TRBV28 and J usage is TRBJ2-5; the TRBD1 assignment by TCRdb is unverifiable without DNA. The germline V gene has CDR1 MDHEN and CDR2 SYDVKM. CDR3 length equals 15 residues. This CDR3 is CASSPENREQETQYF.

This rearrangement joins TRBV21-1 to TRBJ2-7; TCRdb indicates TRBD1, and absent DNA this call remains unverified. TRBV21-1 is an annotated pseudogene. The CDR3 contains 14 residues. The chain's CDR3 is CASSGDGPSYEQYF.

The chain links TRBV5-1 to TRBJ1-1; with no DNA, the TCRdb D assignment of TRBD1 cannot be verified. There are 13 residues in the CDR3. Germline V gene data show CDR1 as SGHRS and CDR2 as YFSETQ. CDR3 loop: CASSLRPRTEAFF.

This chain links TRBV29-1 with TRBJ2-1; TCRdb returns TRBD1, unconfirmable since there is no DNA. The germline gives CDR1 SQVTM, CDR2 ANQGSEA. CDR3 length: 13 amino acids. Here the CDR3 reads CSVAPDSPGGQFF.

The CDR3 sequence is CASSQDRVVTSGINEQFF. The genes are TRBV14 and TRBJ2-1; TCRdb proposes TRBD2, but this gene call is untestable without DNA. This CDR3 contains 18 residues. Looked up from germline, CDR1 is SGHDN and CDR2 is FVKESK.

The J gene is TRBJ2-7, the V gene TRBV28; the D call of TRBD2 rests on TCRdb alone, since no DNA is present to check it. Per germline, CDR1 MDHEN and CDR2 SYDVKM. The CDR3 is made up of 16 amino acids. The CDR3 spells CASNPRVAGPSYEQYF. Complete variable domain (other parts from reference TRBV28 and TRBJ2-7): DVKVTQSSRYLVKRTGEKVFLECVQDMDHENMFWYRQDPGLGLRLIYFSYDVKMKEKGDIPEGYSVSREKKERFSLILESASTNQTSMYLCASNPRVAGPSYEQYFGPGTRLTVT.

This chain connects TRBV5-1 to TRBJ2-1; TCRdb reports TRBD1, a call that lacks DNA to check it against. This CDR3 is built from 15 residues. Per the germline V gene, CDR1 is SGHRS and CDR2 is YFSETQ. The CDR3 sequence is CASSLTGSTYNEQFF.

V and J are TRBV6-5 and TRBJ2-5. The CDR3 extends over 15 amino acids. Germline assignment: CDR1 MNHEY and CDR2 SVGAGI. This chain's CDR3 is CASSHDSSLQETQYF.